This T cell receptor beta chain was profiled in a study of CD8 T cells in ankylosing spondylitis. Study-wide findings and caveats: Some motif variants had been reported before (in reactive arthritis synovial fluid and blood). Matched synovial fluid from ankylosing spondylitis patients was reported to be enriched for disease-linked clones. Disease-linked clones were CD8+ and relatively rare in peripheral blood. A TCR beta motif made of roughly eight highly homologous variants seemed typical of ankylosing spondylitis blood.

Turning to this clonotype: The antigen remains undetermined.

V was pared by 5 bases and J by 1 base, with 5 bases of the junction left unmatched. The CDR3 covers 15 residues. Germline loops: CDR1 SGHTA, CDR2 FQGNSA. Molecular-barcoded quantitative 5'-RACE produced these TCR beta libraries. Via MiXCR, TCRdb re-called the 5' RACE reads, giving one row per CDR3 protein. The sample has approximately 550,000 distinct CDR3 sequences, 12% seen once. Sequencing used blood, either unsorted or a sorted T cell fraction (not recorded which). The J gene is TRBJ1-1, the V gene TRBV7-2, with 9 nucleotides matching TRBD1. The source of this sequence is a male donor with ankylosing spondylitis. Here the CDR3 DNA reads TGTGCCAGCAGCGCACAGGGGGCCACGAACACTGAAGCTTTCTTT. As protein: CASSAQGATNTEAFF.